This TCR beta chain appears in the sequencing data of a study of shared clonotypes between healthy human individuals. This clone was detected only once. Its cognate antigen is unknown. The CDR3 has 13 amino acids. Trimming cost V 1 base and J 6 bases; bases outside gene matches: 2. Germline V CDR1 and CDR2: MNHEY, SVGAGI. Overall study findings and caveats: Clonotype sharing among donors, it was expected, would be affected by sequencing depth.

The authors divided CD4+ cells into CD45RA+ naive and CD45RA-negative memory subsets. Only in-frame clones appear in the TCRdb table, and some are missing; sequencing was by immunoSEQ multiplex PCR. The sample records more than 500,000 clones, roughly 95% being singletons. This receptor was identified in a woman aged 30 to 39 in good health. Source material: naive CD4+ T cells sorted from blood. Noted subset: CD45RA+ positively selected. J is TRBJ1-2 and V is TRBV6-5; 7 bases fit TRBD1. The CDR3 reads CASSYYRGDGYTF. CDR3 nucleotides: TGTGCCAGCAGTTACTACAGGGGAGATGGCTACACCTTC.